The rows below give T cell receptor beta chains drawn from one sample of a study of technical replicates of blood from several donors. Method: immunoSEQ multiplex PCR; TCRdb's copy keeps in-frame clones and lacks some. Here the sample spans about 82,000 clones, nearly 96% being singletons. Material: T cells isolated from PBMCs. All receptors come from a human donor in good health. Both conserved end residues are part of each CDR3. Each record gives: J gene, D gene, clone size, V gene, CDR3 DNA, CDR3 protein. The D gene is left open where the match is weak. The size of a clone is reported for some rows only, either as once, few or many, or as a class for expanded clones.

TRBJ1-2	.	.	TRBV28	TGTGCCAGCAGTTCAGGGCTAGGAGTCTATGGCTACACCTTC	CASSSGLGVYGYTF
TRBJ2-6	.	.	TRBV19	TGTGCCAGTAGTATAACGGAGAGGGCCAACGTCCTGACTTTC	CASSITERANVLTF
TRBJ2-5	TRBD1	.	TRBV5-1	TGCGCCAGCAGCTTAGAAACGACAGGGTTAGAGACCCAGTACTTC	CASSLETTGLETQYF
TRBJ2-7	.	.	TRBV30	TGTGCCTGGTCGTCCGGGACAGCCGGGACTCTATACTCCTACGAGCAGTACTTC	CAWSSGTAGTLYSYEQYF
TRBJ2-7	.	once	TRBV5-6	TGTGCCAGCAGCCCTTTGGACAGAGTCTCCTACGAGCAGTACTTC	CASSPLDRVSYEQYF
TRBJ2-3	TRBD1	.	TRBV5-1	TGCGCCAGCAGCTCCCAGGGACAGCCCACAGATACGCAGTATTTT	CASSSQGQPTDTQYF
TRBJ1-2	TRBD1	once	TRBV7-9	TGTGCCAGCAGCCCATTCGGACAGGTCGCAGTTGGCTACACCTTC	CASSPFGQVAVGYTF
TRBJ1-2	.	.	TRBV19	TGTGCCAGTAGTGAGTTAGGGAGAAATGGCTACACCTTC	CASSELGRNGYTF
TRBJ2-7	.	once	TRBV2	TGTGCCAGCAATTCAGGGACAATCTCCTACGAGCAGTACTTC	CASNSGTISYEQYF
TRBJ1-1	TRBD1	.	TRBV25-1	TGTGCCAGCAGTATAGACAGGGGGACTGAAGCTTTCTTT	CASSIDRGTEAFF
TRBJ2-7	TRBD2	.	TRBV6-6	TGTGCCAGCAGTCCTAGCGGGATCCGGGAGCAGTACTTC	CASSPSGIREQYF
TRBJ1-5	.	.	TRBV7-9	TGTGCCAGCAGCGGTACAGGGTACGAAGAACTGAATAGCAATCAGCCCCAGCATTTT	CASSGTGYEELNSNQPQHF
TRBJ1-2	TRBD1	.	TRBV7-2	TGTGCCAGCAGCTTAGAACAGGGGGAAGACTATGGCTACACCTTC	CASSLEQGEDYGYTF
TRBJ2-1	.	.	TRBV20-1	TGCAGTGCTAACAGGGTCCATGAGCAGTTCTTC	CSANRVHEQFF
TRBJ1-2	TRBD1	.	TRBV11-1	TGTGCCAGCAGCCTCCGGGACAGGGATTTCTATGGCTACACCTTC	CASSLRDRDFYGYTF
TRBJ1-5	TRBD1	.	TRBV11-1	TGTGCCAGCAGCTTAGCCCAGGGGGCGTCGTTGAAAAGCAATCAGCCCCAGCATTTT	CASSLAQGASLKSNQPQHF
TRBJ2-1	TRBD2	.	TRBV25-1	TGTGCCAGCAGTGAATTGGTTAGCGGGAGCTTTAATGAGCAGTTCTTC	CASSELVSGSFNEQFF
TRBJ2-1	.	.	TRBV5-4	TGTGCCAGCAGTTTAGCGGGACAGGGCCTCAATGAGCAGTTCTTC	CASSLAGQGLNEQFF
TRBJ2-2	.	.	TRBV7-8	TGTGCCAGCAGCTCGTACGAAAAGCCTAACTCCGGGGAGCTGTTTTTT	CASSSYEKPNSGELFF
TRBJ2-2	TRBD2	.	TRBV19	TGTGCCAGTAGTATTACTAGCGGGAGGGCCGGGGCCGGGGAGCTGTTTTTT	CASSITSGRAGAGELFF